This T cell receptor beta chain was found in a study of T-cell reconstitution after alpha-beta-depleted transplantation in children. Study findings and constraints: When one year had passed after transplant, most T-cell counts and diversity came from newly produced T cells. As was reported, about two months after transplant, alpha-beta T cells came from several hundred expanded graft clones. Surviving recipient T cells and thymic progenitors underlay high day-60 TCRbeta diversity in some patients.

Molecular barcoding with unique molecular identifiers was used for the TCRbeta library. TCRdb passed the PCR reads through MiXCR, listing each CDR3 protein once. The sample has about 420,000 distinct CDR3 sequences, 16% seen once; the top ten hold just under 30%. V lost 4 bases and J lost 7; bases outside the gene matches: 10. Germline CDR1 is SGHAT and CDR2 is FQNNGV. CDR3 size: 15 residues. A note on this clonotype: Its target is not known.

The sample in question was PBMCs, mostly from graft donor cells, obtained 360 days after TCRalphabeta/CD19-depleted stem cell transplant. V and J are TRBV11-2 and TRBJ2-1; 7 nucleotides line up with TRBD1. The sequence came from a boy in the first two years of life who had a stem cell transplant for Wiskott-Aldrich syndrome, so the T cells may come from the graft donor. This chain's CDR3 is CASSSRGDRVNEQFF. CDR3 bases: TGTGCCAGCAGCTCAAGGGGCGACAGGGTGAATGAGCAGTTCTTC.